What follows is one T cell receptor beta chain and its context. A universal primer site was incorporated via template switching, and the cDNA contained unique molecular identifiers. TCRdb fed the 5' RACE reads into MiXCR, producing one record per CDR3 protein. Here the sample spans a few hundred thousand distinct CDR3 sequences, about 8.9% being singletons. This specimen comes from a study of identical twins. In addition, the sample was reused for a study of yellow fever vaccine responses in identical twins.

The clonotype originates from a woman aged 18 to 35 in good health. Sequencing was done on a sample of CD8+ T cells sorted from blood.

The CDR3 loop reads CASSYPSDRAGVARPADTQYF. CDR3 in DNA: TGTGCCAGCAGTTACCCCTCGGACAGGGCGGGTGTCGCCAGACCGGCAGATACGCAGTATTTT. The gene calls are TRBV6-2 or TRBV6-3 and TRBJ2-3; TRBD1 agrees at 8 bases. This CDR3 contains 21 residues. J lost 4 bases, V lost 2 bases, and 23 bases had no gene match. Per the germline V gene, CDR1 is MNHEY and CDR2 is SVGEGT.